This TCR beta chain is from a study of blood T cell repertoires in COVID-19. Authors' analysis steps: Estimation of nucleated cell counts was performed using reference gene primer amplification. Profiled with immunoSEQ multiplex PCR; TCRdb holds only in-frame clones, not every one. Clone size and V and J calls were adopted from that table, with D and trimming inferred from the DNA. The sample includes 150,000 to 180,000 clones, around 83% of them seen just once. The specimen sequenced was peripheral blood. This TCR was recovered from a woman aged 60-75 years with COVID-19, enrolled during active disease.

Written as DNA, the CDR3 is TGTGCCAGCAGTTACGTGGGAGGGCGGAATGAGCAGTTCTTC. Amino acids: CASSYVGGRNEQFF. This chain connects TRBV6-5 to TRBJ2-1, with 7 bases that match TRBD2. The germline gives CDR1 MNHEY, CDR2 SVGAGI. With 2 bases clipped from V and 7 bases from J, the junction kept 5 bases outside the gene matches. The CDR3 consists of 14 residues.